These T cell receptor beta chains were read from a single sample in a study of T cells in Graves' hyperthyroidism and ophthalmopathy. In TCRdb, the multiplex PCR reads were re-called with MiXCR into one record per CDR3 protein. The table records some 690,000 distinct CDR3 sequences, 15% to 20% of them present only once. The sample was blood. These receptors were collected from a man between 50 and 59 years old with Graves' hyperthyroidism. Each CDR3 is given without its conserved first and last residue. Size values are once, few and many counts, or a class for expanded clones, and some rows have none.

V	size	J	CDR3
TRBV9	many	TRBJ2-5	ASSGGTGFQETQY
TRBV30	many	TRBJ2-5	AWTLIDQETQY
TRBV3-1	-	TRBJ2-1	ASSHGESSYNEQF
TRBV24-1	many	TRBJ2-1	ATSDPGTASYNEQF
TRBV12-3/TRBV12-4	many	TRBJ1-1	ASTHSSKNTEAF
TRBV14	many	TRBJ2-1	ASSPTSGGRQF
TRBV6-5	-	TRBJ2-2	ASSYSGGTDRANGELF
TRBV30	-	TRBJ2-1	AWTAGGLSSYNEQL
TRBV10-3	many	TRBJ2-7	AISESISGGPYEQY
TRBV20-1	-	TRBJ2-1	SAPPDGGNEQF
TRBV7-6	-	TRBJ1-2	ASSLARGGAFYGYT
TRBV5-4	-	TRBJ1-2	ASSLARTHYGYT
TRBV3-1	-	TRBJ1-6	ANRASPHGNSPLH
TRBV10-3	many	TRBJ2-7	AISAKLVVGRYEQY
TRBV9	many	TRBJ1-1	ASSPHQTGNTEAF
TRBV20-1	-	TRBJ2-2	SARTGATNTGELF
TRBV15	-	TRBJ2-1	ATSPDRGYNEQF
TRBV20-1	-	TRBJ2-7	SATGTHDYEQY
TRBV7-2	few	TRBJ2-1	ASRPLAVSRNEQF
TRBV14	-	TRBJ1-4	ASSLIPTGPYEKLF
TRBV7-3	few	TRBJ2-7	ASSSPGLAGSYEQY
TRBV5-1	few	TRBJ2-3	ASSFGAGVTDTQY
TRBV29-1	many	TRBJ2-5	SVRTPGQGMETQY
TRBV28	many	TRBJ2-1	ASSPTSGRRNEQF
TRBV11-2	few	TRBJ2-7	ASSSLEGRREQY
TRBV27	many	TRBJ1-2	ASSLAGHLNYGYT
TRBV28	few	TRBJ1-1	ASSLSRREAF
TRBV6-5	many	TRBJ2-7	ASSYRGQGYEQY
TRBV20-1	many	TRBJ2-7	SALLTSGAYEQY
TRBV11-1	many	TRBJ2-2	ASSTARELF
TRBV7-9	few	TRBJ2-7	ASSEVGGGYEQY
TRBV6-2/TRBV6-3	few	TRBJ2-3	ASRDTGNTDTQY
TRBV2	many	TRBJ1-2	ASTSLGGQVNYGYT
TRBV11-2	-	TRBJ2-3	ASSNSRGSGFSDTQY
TRBV10-1	-	TRBJ2-1	ASSPSSYSYNEQF
TRBV18	-	TRBJ2-7	ASSPTTDTPYEQY
TRBV29-1	few	TRBJ2-1	SLLLGGEDPRNEQF
TRBV7-9	once	TRBJ2-1	ASSPRASGTNEQF
TRBV11-2	many	TRBJ2-7	ASSPRGANEQY
TRBV18	many	TRBJ2-5	ASSPTPGVVETQY
TRBV6-9	few	TRBJ2-7	ASSYDIYEQY
TRBV30	many	TRBJ2-5	AWSVGQVLRETQY
TRBV30	-	TRBJ1-2	ACAGTLGGGYT
TRBV6-1	few	TRBJ2-5	ASRDWTSGETQY
TRBV27	many	TRBJ2-3	ASSLLPPGTDTQY
TRBV4-3	-	TRBJ2-3	ASSQDLVRQGSDTQY
TRBV6-1	many	TRBJ2-3	ASRDYRSPGDTQY
TRBV28	many	TRBJ1-1	ASREQGQNEAF
TRBV5-5	-	TRBJ2-4	ASSLVREGRAKNIQY
TRBV28	many	TRBJ2-1	ASTSAGANIYHEQF